This T cell receptor (beta chain) derives from a study of post-analysis software for immune sequencing data. Remarks on this clonotype: The antigen remains undetermined.

Study observations and caveats: Significantly lower normalized Chao1 diversity was found in patients with multiple sclerosis relative to controls. Samples from a shared batch, those prepared together, strongly co-clustered by F measure. Compared with controls, patients had more of 4 or 5 TRBV segments, including TRBV5-6, TRBV5-1 and TRBV20-1.

The library was made from cDNA and included unique molecular identifiers. T cells numbering roughly 0.95 to 10 million gave rise to around 460,000 cDNA molecules. Via MiXCR, TCRdb re-called the PCR reads, giving one row per CDR3 protein. The data contain approximately 360,000 distinct CDR3 sequences, less than 40% of them seen just once; the ten biggest clones take up 13%. The CDR3 sequence is 15 residues long. Germline V gives CDR1 MNHEY, CDR2 SVGEGT. V was cut by 8 bases and J by 2 bases, with 19 bases left in between. Material: blood. The chain recombines TRBV6-2 or TRBV6-3 with TRBJ2-7; D may be TRBD2 (6 bases). This TCR came from a girl aged 10 to 17 with multiple sclerosis. This CDR3 is CASGRGLVGAYEQYF. For the CDR3, the DNA is TGTGCCAGCGGCCGGGGGTTGGTTGGGGCCTACGAGCAGTACTTC.